These T cell receptor beta chains were read from a single sample in a study of T cell repertoires in cytomegalovirus infection. In TCRdb, the reads were re-called with MiXCR into one record per CDR3 protein. Found here are approximately 500,000 distinct CDR3 sequences, about 15% of them singletons; the top ten hold 20% to 30%. Sequencing used CD8+ T cells from PBMCs. The receptor source for this set is a human donor in good health (CMV status not recorded). Some clones in this sample may be carry-over from other donors' samples. Each CDR3 is given with its conserved first and last residue. D genes are given only for firm matches. Clone size, where shown, is once, few, many, or a class for clones that have expanded.

>TRBV15|TRBD1|TRBJ2-2|many
TGTGCCACCAGCTTCCGACAGGGAACCGGGGAGCTGTTTTTT
CATSFRQGTGELFF
>TRBV11-2|NA|TRBJ2-1|few
TGTGCCAGCAGCTTAGCACAGGGCTCCTACAATGAGCAGTTCTTC
CASSLAQGSYNEQFF
>TRBV9|TRBD2|TRBJ2-4|few
TGTGCCAGCAGCATACGGGGGGGAACCAAAAACATTCAGTACTTC
CASSIRGGTKNIQYF
>TRBV7-9|NA|TRBJ1-3|many
TGTGCCAGCAGCTTAAGGCCCAAAGACAGACACTCTGGAAACACCATATATTTT
CASSLRPKDRHSGNTIYF
>TRBV4-1|NA|TRBJ2-1|NA
TGCGCCAGCAGCCCCGATACCTGGACCCTAAACTGGGAGCAGTTCTTC
CASSPDTWTLNWEQFF
>TRBV11-2|NA|TRBJ1-4|many
TGTGCCAGCAGCCCGACGGGGGGTTCTGATGAAAAACTGTTTTTT
CASSPTGGSDEKLFF
>TRBV29-1|TRBD1|TRBJ1-2|few
TGCAGCGTCGTTACAGGGGGCTTTCGCGGCTACACCTTC
CSVVTGGFRGYTF
>TRBV6-5|NA|TRBJ1-6|many
TGTGCCAGCAGTTACAATAATTCACCCCTCCACTTT
CASSYNNSPLHF
>TRBV27|NA|TRBJ2-7|NA
TGTGCCAGCAGTTTAATCGGGGATAGAGGCTACGAGCAGTACTTC
CASSLIGDRGYEQYF
>TRBV5-1|NA|TRBJ2-2|NA
TGCGCCAGCAGCTTGGGACAGCCCGGGGAGCTGTTTTTT
CASSLGQPGELFF
>TRBV28|NA|TRBJ1-5|NA
TGTGCCAGCAGTTTCGGAAGGTCTATCAATCAGCCCCAGCATTTT
CASSFGRSINQPQHF
>TRBV30|NA|TRBJ2-1|NA
TGTGCCTGGAGTTGGGGAGGTGGGGATGAGCAGTTCTTC
CAWSWGGGDEQFF
>TRBV11-2|TRBD1|TRBJ2-7|many
TGTGCCAGCAGCTCCGGGACAGGGCTCTACGAGCAGTACTTC
CASSSGTGLYEQYF
>TRBV28|TRBD1|TRBJ2-5|many
TGTGCCAGCATAGAACAGGGGGCAAGAGAGACCCAGTACTTC
CASIEQGARETQYF
>TRBV20-1|TRBD2|TRBJ2-1|few
TGCAGCGGGTGGCGGGAGCAAGGTGTCTACAATGAGCAGTTCTTC
CSGWREQGVYNEQFF
>TRBV12-3/TRBV12-4|NA|TRBJ2-7|few
TGTGCCAGCAGCGAAGCGTCCCACGAGCAGTACTTC
CASSEASHEQYF
>TRBV14|NA|TRBJ1-1|many
TGTGCCAGCAGCTCAAGGGACCGAACAGGGAACACTGAAGCTTTCTTT
CASSSRDRTGNTEAFF
>TRBV20-1|TRBD1|TRBJ2-7|few
TGCAGTGCTATGGACAGGGGACCATCCTACGAGCAGTACTTC
CSAMDRGPSYEQYF
>TRBV27|TRBD1|TRBJ2-3|many
TGTGCCAGCACCCCAGGGGGTCGCACAGATACGCAGTATTTT
CASTPGGRTDTQYF
>TRBV20-1|TRBD2|TRBJ2-5|NA
TGCAGTGCCATCGGACAGGGGGGACTAGCGGGGCACCCACAAGAGACCCAGTACTTC
CSAIGQGGLAGHPQETQYF
>TRBV30|TRBD2|TRBJ2-1|NA
TGTGCCTGGAGGGGATTAGCGGGAAACTATGAGCAGTTCTTC
CAWRGLAGNYEQFF
>TRBV12-3/TRBV12-4|NA|TRBJ2-2|few
TGTGCCAGCAGTTTGATTGGTGGGGGGAGCCTGAACACCGGGGAGCTGTTTTTT
CASSLIGGGSLNTGELFF
>TRBV12-3/TRBV12-4|TRBD1|TRBJ1-5|many
TGTGCCAGCAGTTCTAGGACAGGGGCCGGCAATCAGCCCCAGCATTTT
CASSSRTGAGNQPQHF
>TRBV7-3|TRBD2|TRBJ2-7|many
TGTGCCAGCAGCCCCCGGGGGGGTTCCAAACCCTACGAGCAGTACTTC
CASSPRGGSKPYEQYF
>TRBV19|TRBD1|TRBJ1-6|many
TGTGCCAGTAGTCCGCCGGGACAGGGAAATTCACCCCTCCACTTT
CASSPPGQGNSPLHF
>TRBV7-2|TRBD2|TRBJ2-1|many
TGTGCCAACCCGGGGCCGGGGGGGCCGTTCTTC
CANPGPGGPFF
>TRBV19|NA|TRBJ2-1|few
TGTGCCAGTAGTATCGGAGGCCCCTATACCAATGAGCAGTTCTTC
CASSIGGPYTNEQFF
>TRBV7-8|NA|TRBJ2-1|many
TGTGCCAGCTCGGGACCCCTCGATTACAATGAGCAGTTCTTC
CASSGPLDYNEQFF
>TRBV12-3/TRBV12-4|NA|TRBJ2-3|many
TGTGCCAGCAGATTAGGACTTGTACCGGCCAGCACAGATACGCAGTATTTT
CASRLGLVPASTDTQYF
>TRBV4-1|NA|TRBJ2-7|many
TGCGCCAGCAGCCAAGTGGGGCGAGACGGCGAGCAGTACTTC
CASSQVGRDGEQYF
>TRBV5-1|NA|TRBJ1-5|NA
TGCGCCAGCAGCTCCTACCCCGACAATACCCACAGGTACAATCAGCCCCAGCATTTT
CASSSYPDNTHRYNQPQHF
>TRBV7-9|NA|TRBJ1-2|few
TGTGCCAGCAGCTTAGGCCAGGGAACCACCTATGGCTACACCTTC
CASSLGQGTTYGYTF
>TRBV29-1|NA|TRBJ2-1|NA
TGCAGCGTTGGCCTTAATGAGCAGTTCTTC
CSVGLNEQFF
>TRBV28|TRBD1|TRBJ2-1|many
TGTGCCAGCAGTCAACTCGCCCGGGACAGGGGATGGTATGAGCAGTTCTTC
CASSQLARDRGWYEQFF
>TRBV25-1|NA|TRBJ1-1|NA
TGTGCCAGCAGTGAATTTTCAGGCTCCACTGAAGCTTTCTTT
CASSEFSGSTEAFF
>TRBV5-5|NA|TRBJ1-3|NA
TGTGCCAGCGCGACAGGTGGCGGGAACACCATATATTTT
CASATGGGNTIYF
>TRBV27|TRBD1|TRBJ1-2|few
TGTGCCAGCAGATGGGGACAGGGTTATGGCTACACCTTC
CASRWGQGYGYTF
>TRBV7-6|TRBD2|TRBJ2-5|few
TGTGCCAGCAGCTCCTCCGGGACTAGCGGGGGGGCCAGTTGGGAGACCCAGTACTTC
CASSSSGTSGGASWETQYF
>TRBV24-1|NA|TRBJ2-2|NA
TGTGCCACCAGTGACCCGGGACACCAGGCTGTCCGGGAGCTGTTTTTT
CATSDPGHQAVRELFF
>TRBV29-1|NA|TRBJ2-7|NA
TGCAGCGTTGATGGCGGAGAACTCTACGAGCAGTACTTC
CSVDGGELYEQYF
>TRBV4-2|NA|TRBJ2-1|few
TGTGCCAGCAGCCAAGAGGGGAGGGGGAGTGAGCAGTTCTTC
CASSQEGRGSEQFF
>TRBV7-3|NA|TRBJ2-3|many
TGTGCCAGCAGCACCTTAACCGGCCTGAGCACAGATACGCAGTATTTT
CASSTLTGLSTDTQYF
>TRBV2|NA|TRBJ2-1|NA
TGTGCCAGCTATAGGACCCCTACTGAGCAGTTCTTC
CASYRTPTEQFF
>TRBV4-1|NA|TRBJ1-1|NA
TGCGCCAGCAGCCAAGATTCAGCGGGGAACACTGAAGCTTTCTTT
CASSQDSAGNTEAFF
>TRBV7-9|NA|TRBJ2-7|many
TGTGCCAGCAGCACGGAACCAAATGCCGACGAGCAGTACTTC
CASSTEPNADEQYF
>TRBV6-1|TRBD1|TRBJ2-5|many
TGTGCCAGCAGTGAAGCTGAAGACAGGGGGAGGGCCCTTTACCAAGAGACCCAGTACTTC
CASSEAEDRGRALYQETQYF
>TRBV7-9|NA|TRBJ2-7|many
TGTGCCAGCAGCGAGACTAACGAGCAGTACTTC
CASSETNEQYF
>TRBV19|NA|TRBJ1-1|few
TGTGCCAGTAGTATTTGGGGATCGGCAGGGGAAGCTTTCTTT
CASSIWGSAGEAFF
>TRBV6-1|NA|TRBJ1-1|NA
TGTGCCAGCAGTGACTACCGACAGAGAGGGACTGAAGCTTTCTTT
CASSDYRQRGTEAFF
>TRBV5-1|TRBD2|TRBJ2-7|NA
TGCGCCAGCAGCTTACGACTAGCGGGGGGGTACGACGAGCAGTACTTC
CASSLRLAGGYDEQYF
>TRBV6-1|TRBD2|TRBJ2-7|NA
TGTGCCAGCAACCTAGCGGGAGCCCCATTAGGTGACGAGCAGTACTTC
CASNLAGAPLGDEQYF
>TRBV4-1|NA|TRBJ1-5|NA
TGCGCCAGCAGCCATCCTCTCAAGGGGGGGGATAGCAATCAGCCCCAGCATTTT
CASSHPLKGGDSNQPQHF
>TRBV27|NA|TRBJ1-4|NA
TGTGCCAGCAGTTTATCCTTCATAAACGAAAAACTGTTTTTT
CASSLSFINEKLFF
>TRBV10-2|NA|TRBJ1-2|NA
TGCGCCACTTCGTCCCATCAGGATCGGGAGAGAGGCTACACCTTC
CATSSHQDRERGYTF